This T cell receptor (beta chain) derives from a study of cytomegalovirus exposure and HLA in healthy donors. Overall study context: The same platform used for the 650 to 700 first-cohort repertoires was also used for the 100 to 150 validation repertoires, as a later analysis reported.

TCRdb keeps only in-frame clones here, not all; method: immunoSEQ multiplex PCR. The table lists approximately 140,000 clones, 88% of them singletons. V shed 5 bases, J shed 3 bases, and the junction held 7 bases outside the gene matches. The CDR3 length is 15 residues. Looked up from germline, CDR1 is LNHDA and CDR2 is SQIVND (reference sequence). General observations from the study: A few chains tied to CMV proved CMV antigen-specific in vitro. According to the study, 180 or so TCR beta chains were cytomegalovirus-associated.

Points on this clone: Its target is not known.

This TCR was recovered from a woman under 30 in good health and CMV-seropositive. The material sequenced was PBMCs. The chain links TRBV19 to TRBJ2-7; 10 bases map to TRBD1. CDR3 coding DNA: TGTGCCAGTAGTGGGGCGAGGACAGGGGGCTACGAGCAGTACTTC. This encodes CASSGARTGGYEQYF.